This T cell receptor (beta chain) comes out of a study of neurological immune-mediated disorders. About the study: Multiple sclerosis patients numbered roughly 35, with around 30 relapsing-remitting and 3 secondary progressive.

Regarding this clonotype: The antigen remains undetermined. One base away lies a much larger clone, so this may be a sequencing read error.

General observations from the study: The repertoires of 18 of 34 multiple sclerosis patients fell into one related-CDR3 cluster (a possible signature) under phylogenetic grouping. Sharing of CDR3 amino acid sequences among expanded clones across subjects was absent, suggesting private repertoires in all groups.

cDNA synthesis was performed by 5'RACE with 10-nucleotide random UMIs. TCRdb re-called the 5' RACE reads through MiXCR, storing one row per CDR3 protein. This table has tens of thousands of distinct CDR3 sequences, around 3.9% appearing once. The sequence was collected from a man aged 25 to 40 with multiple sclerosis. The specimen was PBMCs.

CDR3 residues: CVSSPSTREDEQFF. The DNA of the CDR3 is TGTGTCAGCAGCCCGAGTACCCGGGAGGATGAGCAGTTCTTC. The rearrangement joins TRBV7-6 to TRBJ2-1; 7 positions agree with TRBD2. Germline V lookup: CDR1 SGHVS, CDR2 FNYEAQ. The CDR3 extends over 14 amino acids.